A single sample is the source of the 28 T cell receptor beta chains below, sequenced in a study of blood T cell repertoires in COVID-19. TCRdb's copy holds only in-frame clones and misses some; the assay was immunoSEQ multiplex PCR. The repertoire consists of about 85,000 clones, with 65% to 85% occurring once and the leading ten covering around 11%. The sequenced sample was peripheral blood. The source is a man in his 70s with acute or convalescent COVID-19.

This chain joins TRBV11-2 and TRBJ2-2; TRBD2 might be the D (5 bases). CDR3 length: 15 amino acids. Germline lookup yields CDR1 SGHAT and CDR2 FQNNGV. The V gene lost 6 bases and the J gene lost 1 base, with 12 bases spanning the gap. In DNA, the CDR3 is TGTGCCAGCAGTTCTCTGGCGGGGAACACCGGGGAGCTGTTTTTT. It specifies CASSSLAGNTGELFF.

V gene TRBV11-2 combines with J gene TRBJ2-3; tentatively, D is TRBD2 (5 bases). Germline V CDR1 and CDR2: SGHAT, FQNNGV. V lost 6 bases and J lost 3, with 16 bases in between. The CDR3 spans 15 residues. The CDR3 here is CASSIRRASTDTQYF. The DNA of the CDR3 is TGTGCCAGCAGTATAAGGCGGGCTAGTACAGATACGCAGTATTTT.

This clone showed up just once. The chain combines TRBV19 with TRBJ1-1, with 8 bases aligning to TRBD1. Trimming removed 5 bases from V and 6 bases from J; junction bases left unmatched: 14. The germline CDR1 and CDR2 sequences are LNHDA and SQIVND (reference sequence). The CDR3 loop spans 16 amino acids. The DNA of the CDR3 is TGTGCCAGTAGTCCTAAAACAGGGGGTTTCTATGCTGAAGCTTTCTTT. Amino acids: CASSPKTGGFYAEAFF.

This CDR3 is CASSRDSANSPLHF. In nucleotides, the CDR3 is TGTGCCAGCAGCCGGGACAGCGCCAATTCACCCCTCCACTTT. This chain uses TRBV11-1 with TRBJ1-6; 7 nucleotides line up with TRBD1. There are 14 residues in the CDR3. In germline, CDR1 is SGHAT, CDR2 FQDESV (reference sequence). Trimming removed 5 bases from V and 7 bases from J; junction bases left unmatched: 5.

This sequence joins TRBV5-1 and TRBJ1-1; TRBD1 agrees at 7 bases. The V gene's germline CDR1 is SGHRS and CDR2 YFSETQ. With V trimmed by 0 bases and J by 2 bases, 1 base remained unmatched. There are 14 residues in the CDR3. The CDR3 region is CASSLGTGNTEAFF. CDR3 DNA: TGCGCCAGCAGCTTGGGGACAGGAAACACTGAAGCTTTCTTT.

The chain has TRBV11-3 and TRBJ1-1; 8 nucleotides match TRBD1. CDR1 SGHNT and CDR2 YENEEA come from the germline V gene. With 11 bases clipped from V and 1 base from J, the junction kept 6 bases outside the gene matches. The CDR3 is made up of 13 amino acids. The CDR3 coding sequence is TGTGCCGTCCCCGGGACAGGGAACACTGAAGCTTTCTTT. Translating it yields CAVPGTGNTEAFF.

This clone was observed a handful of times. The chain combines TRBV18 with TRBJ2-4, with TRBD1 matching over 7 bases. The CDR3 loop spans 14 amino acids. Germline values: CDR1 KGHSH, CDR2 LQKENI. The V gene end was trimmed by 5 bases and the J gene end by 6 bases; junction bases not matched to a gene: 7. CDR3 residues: CASSMTGLGNIQYF. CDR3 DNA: TGTGCCAGCTCAATGACAGGGTTGGGAAACATTCAGTACTTC. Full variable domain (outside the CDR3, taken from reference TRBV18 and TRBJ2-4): NAGVMQNPRHLVRRRGQEARLRCSPMKGHSHVYWYRQLPEEGLKFMVYLQKENIIDESGMPKERFSAEFPKEGPSILRIQQVVRGDSAAYFCASSMTGLGNIQYFGAGTRLSVL.

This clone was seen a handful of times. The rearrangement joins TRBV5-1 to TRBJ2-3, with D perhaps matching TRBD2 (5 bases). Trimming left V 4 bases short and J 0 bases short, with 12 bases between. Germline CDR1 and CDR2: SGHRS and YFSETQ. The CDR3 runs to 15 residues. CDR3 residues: CASSISAVSTDTQYF. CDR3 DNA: TGCGCCAGCAGCATTAGCGCGGTTAGCACAGATACGCAGTATTTT.

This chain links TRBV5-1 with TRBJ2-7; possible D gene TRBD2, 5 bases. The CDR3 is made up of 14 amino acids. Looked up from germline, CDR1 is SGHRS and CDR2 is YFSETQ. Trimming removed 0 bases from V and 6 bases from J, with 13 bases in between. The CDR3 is CASSLDAGVGEQYV. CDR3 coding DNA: TGCGCCAGCAGCTTGGATGCCGGGGTGGGCGAGCAGTACGTC.

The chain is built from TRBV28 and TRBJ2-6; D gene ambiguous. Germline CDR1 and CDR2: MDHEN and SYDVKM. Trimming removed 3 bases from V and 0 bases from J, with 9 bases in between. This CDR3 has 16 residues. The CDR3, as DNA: TGTGCCAGCAGTTTCCGTTGGAGCTCTGGGGCCAACGTCCTGACTTTC. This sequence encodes CASSFRWSSGANVLTF.

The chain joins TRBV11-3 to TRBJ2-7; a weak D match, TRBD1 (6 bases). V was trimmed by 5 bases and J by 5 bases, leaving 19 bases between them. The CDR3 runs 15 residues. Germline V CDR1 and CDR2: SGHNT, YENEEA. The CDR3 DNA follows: TGTGCCAGCAGCCCCAGGTCAGGGGAAGGAGACGAGCAGTACTTC. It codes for CASSPRSGEGDEQYF.

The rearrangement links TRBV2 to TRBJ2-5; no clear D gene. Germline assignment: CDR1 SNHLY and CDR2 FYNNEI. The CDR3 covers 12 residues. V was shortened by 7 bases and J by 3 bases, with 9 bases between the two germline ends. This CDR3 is CASTRDKETQYF. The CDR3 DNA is TGTGCCAGCACCCGAGACAAAGAGACCCAGTACTTC. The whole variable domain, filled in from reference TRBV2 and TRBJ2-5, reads EPEVTQTPSHQVTQMGQEVILRCVPISNHLYFYWYRQILGQKVEFLVSFYNNEISEKSEIFDDQFSVERPDGSNFTLKIRSTKLEDSAMYFCASTRDKETQYFGPGTRLLVL.

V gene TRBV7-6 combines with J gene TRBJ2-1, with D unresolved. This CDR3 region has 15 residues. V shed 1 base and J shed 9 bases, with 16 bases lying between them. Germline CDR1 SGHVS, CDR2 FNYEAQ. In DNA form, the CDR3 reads TGTGCCAGCAGCTTAGAAGGCAGGCCATCAGGTGAGCAGTTCTTC. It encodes CASSLEGRPSGEQFF.

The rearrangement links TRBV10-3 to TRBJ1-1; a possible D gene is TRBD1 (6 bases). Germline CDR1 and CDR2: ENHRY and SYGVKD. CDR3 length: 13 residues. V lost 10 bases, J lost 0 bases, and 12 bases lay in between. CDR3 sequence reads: CATRQDLNTEAFF. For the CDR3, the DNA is TGTGCCACCCGACAGGACTTGAACACTGAAGCTTTCTTT.

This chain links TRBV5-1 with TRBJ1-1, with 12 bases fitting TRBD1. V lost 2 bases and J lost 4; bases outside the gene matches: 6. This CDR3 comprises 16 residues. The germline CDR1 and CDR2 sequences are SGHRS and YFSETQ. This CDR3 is CASSLGTGGLGTEAFF. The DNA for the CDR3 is TGCGCCAGCAGCTTAGGGACAGGGGGCTTGGGCACTGAAGCTTTCTTT.

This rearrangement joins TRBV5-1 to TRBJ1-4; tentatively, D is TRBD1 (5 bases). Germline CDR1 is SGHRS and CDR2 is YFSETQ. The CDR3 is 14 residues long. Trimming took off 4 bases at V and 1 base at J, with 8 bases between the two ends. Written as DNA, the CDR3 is TGCGCCAGCAGCCCCGGGGGAACTAATGAAAAACTGTTTTTT. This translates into CASSPGGTNEKLFF. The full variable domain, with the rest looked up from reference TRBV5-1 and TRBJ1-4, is KAGVTQTPRYLIKTRGQQVTLSCSPISGHRSVSWYQQTPGQGLQFLFEYFSETQRNKGNFPGRFSGRQFSNSRSEMNVSTLELGDSALYLCASSPGGTNEKLFFGSGTQLSVL.

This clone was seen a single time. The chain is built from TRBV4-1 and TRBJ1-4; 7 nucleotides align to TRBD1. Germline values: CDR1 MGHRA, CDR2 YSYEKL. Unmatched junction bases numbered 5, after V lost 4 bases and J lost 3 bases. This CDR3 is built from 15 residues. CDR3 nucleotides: TGCGCCAGCAGCCCGATGACAGGGTCTAATGAAAAACTGTTTTTT. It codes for CASSPMTGSNEKLFF.

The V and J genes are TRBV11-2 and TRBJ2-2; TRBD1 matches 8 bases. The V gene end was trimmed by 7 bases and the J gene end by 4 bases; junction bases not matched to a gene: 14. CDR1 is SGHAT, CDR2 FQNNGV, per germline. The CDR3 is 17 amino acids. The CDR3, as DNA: TGTGCCAGCACCCTGGGGGCTGGGACAGGCCCCACCGGGGAGCTGTTTTTT. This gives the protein CASTLGAGTGPTGELFF.

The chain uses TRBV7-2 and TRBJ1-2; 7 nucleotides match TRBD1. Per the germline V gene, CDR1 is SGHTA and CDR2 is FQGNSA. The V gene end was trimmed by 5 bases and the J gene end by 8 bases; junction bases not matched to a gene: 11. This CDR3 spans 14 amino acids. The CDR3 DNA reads TGTGCCAGCAGCCCTGGGACAGCGCATAGGGGCTACACCTTC. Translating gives CASSPGTAHRGYTF.

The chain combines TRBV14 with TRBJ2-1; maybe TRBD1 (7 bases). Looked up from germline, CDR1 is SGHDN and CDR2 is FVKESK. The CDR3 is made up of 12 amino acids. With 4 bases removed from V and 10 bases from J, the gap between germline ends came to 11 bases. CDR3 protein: CASSPGGLEQFF. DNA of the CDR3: TGTGCCAGCAGCCCAGGGGGACTCGAGCAGTTCTTC. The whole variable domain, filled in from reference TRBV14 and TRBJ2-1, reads EAGVTQFPSHSVIEKGQTVTLRCDPISGHDNLYWYRRVMGKEIKFLLHFVKESKQDESGMPNNRFLAERTGGTYSTLKVQPAELEDSGVYFCASSPGGLEQFFGPGTRLTVL.

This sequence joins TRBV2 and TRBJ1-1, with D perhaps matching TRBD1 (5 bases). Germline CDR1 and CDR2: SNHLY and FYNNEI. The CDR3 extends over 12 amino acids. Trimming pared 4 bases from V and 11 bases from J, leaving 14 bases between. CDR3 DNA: TGTGCCAGCAGTGGCAGGGACTTAGGCGCTTTCTTT. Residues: CASSGRDLGAFF.

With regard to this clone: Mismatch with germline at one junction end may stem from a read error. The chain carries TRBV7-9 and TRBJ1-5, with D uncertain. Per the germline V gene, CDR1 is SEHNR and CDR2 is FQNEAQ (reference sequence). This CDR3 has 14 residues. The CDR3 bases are TGTGCCAGCAGCGTAGCCAATAGCAATCAGCCCCAGCATTTT. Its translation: CASSVANSNQPQHF.

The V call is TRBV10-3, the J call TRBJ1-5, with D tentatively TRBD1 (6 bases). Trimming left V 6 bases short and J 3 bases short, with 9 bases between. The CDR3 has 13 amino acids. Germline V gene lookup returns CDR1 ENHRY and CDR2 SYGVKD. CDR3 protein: CAIRGADNQPQHF. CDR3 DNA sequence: TGTGCCATCAGGGGGGCGGACAATCAGCCCCAGCATTTT.

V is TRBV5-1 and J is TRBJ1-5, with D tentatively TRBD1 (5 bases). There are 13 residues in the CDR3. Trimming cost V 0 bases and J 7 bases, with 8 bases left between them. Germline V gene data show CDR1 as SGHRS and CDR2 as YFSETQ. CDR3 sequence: CASSLVQGQPQHF. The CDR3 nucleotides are TGCGCCAGCAGCTTGGTCCAGGGACAGCCCCAGCATTTT. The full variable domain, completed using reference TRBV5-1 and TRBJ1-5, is KAGVTQTPRYLIKTRGQQVTLSCSPISGHRSVSWYQQTPGQGLQFLFEYFSETQRNKGNFPGRFSGRQFSNSRSEMNVSTLELGDSALYLCASSLVQGQPQHFGDGTRLSIL.

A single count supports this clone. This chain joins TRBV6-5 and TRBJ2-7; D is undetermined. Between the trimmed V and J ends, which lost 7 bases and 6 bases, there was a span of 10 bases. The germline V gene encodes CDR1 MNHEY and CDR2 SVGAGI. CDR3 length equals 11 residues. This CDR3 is CASTGAREQYF. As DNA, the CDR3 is TGTGCCAGCACCGGTGCACGCGAGCAGTACTTC.

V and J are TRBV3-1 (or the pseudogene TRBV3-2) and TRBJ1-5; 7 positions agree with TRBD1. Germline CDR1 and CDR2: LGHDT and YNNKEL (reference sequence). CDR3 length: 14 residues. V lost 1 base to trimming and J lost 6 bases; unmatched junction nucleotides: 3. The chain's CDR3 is CASSQAQGGQPQHF. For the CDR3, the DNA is TGTGCCAGCAGCCAAGCGCAGGGGGGTCAGCCCCAGCATTTT.

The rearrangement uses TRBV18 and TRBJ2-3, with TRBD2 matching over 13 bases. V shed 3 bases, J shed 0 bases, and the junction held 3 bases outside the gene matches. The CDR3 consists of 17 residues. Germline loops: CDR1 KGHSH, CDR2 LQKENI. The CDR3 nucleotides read TGTGCCAGCTCACCGCCGGGACTAGCGGGAAGCACAGATACGCAGTATTTT. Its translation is CASSPPGLAGSTDTQYF. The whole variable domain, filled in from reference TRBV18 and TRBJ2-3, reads NAGVMQNPRHLVRRRGQEARLRCSPMKGHSHVYWYRQLPEEGLKFMVYLQKENIIDESGMPKERFSAEFPKEGPSILRIQQVVRGDSAAYFCASSPPGLAGSTDTQYFGPGTRLTVL.

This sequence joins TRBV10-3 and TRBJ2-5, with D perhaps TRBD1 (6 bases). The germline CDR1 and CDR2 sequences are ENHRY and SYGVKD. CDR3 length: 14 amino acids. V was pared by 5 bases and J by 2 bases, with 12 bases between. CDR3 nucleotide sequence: TGTGCCATCAGTCACCGACAGGAGCAAGAGACCCAGTACTTC. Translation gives CAISHRQEQETQYF.